What follows are 20 T cell receptor beta chains derived from one specimen sequenced in a study of shared clonotypes between healthy human individuals. Some clones are missing from TCRdb's copy, which holds only in-frame ones; the method was immunoSEQ multiplex PCR. The repertoire holds around 550,000 clones, with about 95% as singletons. Naive CD8 cells were CD45RO-negative, positively selected for CCR7, excluding terminally differentiated effector memory CD45RA+ cells. Sequencing was carried out using naive CD8+ T cells sorted from blood. The receptors were gathered from a woman aged 25 to 39 in good health.

The rearrangement links TRBV28 to TRBJ2-1; 11 nucleotides match TRBD2. The V gene's germline CDR1 is MDHEN and CDR2 SYDVKM. Trimming removed 5 bases from V and 8 bases from J; junction bases left unmatched: 11. This CDR3 has 16 amino acids. CDR3 in DNA: TGTGCCAGCAGTCCCCTTAGCGGGAGGGCCATGGATGAGCAGTTCTTC. It is translated as CASSPLSGRAMDEQFF. The whole variable domain, filled in from reference TRBV28 and TRBJ2-1, reads DVKVTQSSRYLVKRTGEKVFLECVQDMDHENMFWYRQDPGLGLRLIYFSYDVKMKEKGDIPEGYSVSREKKERFSLILESASTNQTSMYLCASSPLSGRAMDEQFFGPGTRLTVL.

This chain connects TRBV15 to TRBJ2-3; possibly TRBD2 for D (6 bases). The CDR3 is 19 amino acids. Trimming took off 0 bases at V and 3 bases at J, with 22 bases between the two ends. Germline V gene sequence: CDR1 LNHNV, CDR2 YYDKDF (reference sequence). This chain's CDR3 is CATSRDFPAGGGLTDTQYF. CDR3 DNA sequence: TGTGCCACCAGCAGAGATTTCCCGGCCGGGGGAGGTCTAACAGATACGCAGTATTTT.

This rearrangement joins TRBV27 to TRBJ2-7; no definite D call. Trimming removed 2 bases at V and 2 bases at J, with 7 bases between. This CDR3 contains 13 residues. Per germline, CDR1 MNHEY and CDR2 SMNVEV (reference sequence). This chain's CDR3 is CASSLAPTYEQYF. The CDR3 region has the DNA TGTGCCAGCAGTTTAGCCCCAACCTACGAGCAGTACTTC.

In its sample, this clone was seen once. The chain uses TRBV9 and TRBJ2-2; D is possibly TRBD2 (6 bases). The CDR3 runs to 14 residues. Per the germline V gene, CDR1 is SGDLS and CDR2 is YYNGEE. V lost 6 bases, J lost 2 bases, and 11 bases lay in between. The CDR3 coding sequence is TGTGCCAGCATGGGCGGGGTTAACACCGGGGAGCTGTTTTTT. Protein product: CASMGGVNTGELFF.

The chain joins TRBV29-1 to TRBJ1-1; D unclear. CDR1 is SQVTM, CDR2 ANQGSEA, per germline. The length of the CDR3 is 11 residues. V lost 3 bases, J lost 6 bases, and 8 bases lay in between. The CDR3 bases are TGCAGCGTTGACAATTTCCCTGAAGCTTTCTTT. Protein: CSVDNFPEAFF.

A remark on this clone: The sample has other DNA sequences that encode this CDR3 too. The chain combines TRBV27 with TRBJ2-1, with 8 bases aligning to TRBD2. This CDR3 region has 15 residues. V was clipped by 2 bases and J by 5 bases; unmatched bases: 5. Germline values: CDR1 MNHEY, CDR2 SMNVEV (reference sequence). The CDR3 reads CASSLGTSGNNEQFF. The CDR3 region has the DNA TGTGCCAGCAGTTTAGGTACTAGCGGAAACAATGAGCAGTTCTTC.

The rearrangement uses TRBV19 and TRBJ2-2; no definite D call. This CDR3 contains 15 residues. V lost 7 bases to trimming and J lost 4 bases, with 16 bases between them. The germline V gene has CDR1 LNHDA and CDR2 SQIVND (reference sequence). The CDR3: CASTPWASVTGELFF. CDR3 DNA sequence: TGTGCCAGTACCCCATGGGCCTCCGTCACCGGGGAGCTGTTTTTT. Variable domain in full (rest from reference TRBV19 and TRBJ2-2): DGGITQSPKYLFRKEGQNVTLSCEQNLNHDAMYWYRQDPGQGLRLIYYSQIVNDFQKGDIAEGYSVSREKKESFPLTVTSAQKNPTAFYLCASTPWASVTGELFFGEGSRLTVL.

This chain connects TRBV19 to TRBJ1-1; D not resolved. This CDR3 spans 15 amino acids. Trimming shortened V by 2 bases and J by 4 bases, and 14 bases separated the two germline ends. Germline-derived CDR1 and CDR2 are LNHDA and SQIVND (reference sequence). The CDR3 nucleotides are TGTGCCAGTAGTATAACGAGGCAGCGCCGCACTGAAGCTTTCTTT. Translation: CASSITRQRRTEAFF.

DNA of the CDR3: TGTGCCAGCAGTTTATCGATGGGACTAGCGGTTGCCTACGAGCAGTACTTC. Amino acids: CASSLSMGLAVAYEQYF. The chain has TRBV27 and TRBJ2-7; 11 bases fit TRBD2. With V trimmed by 0 bases and J by 2 bases, 6 bases remained unmatched. Germline loops: CDR1 MNHEY, CDR2 SMNVEV (reference sequence). There are 17 residues in the CDR3.

The chain couples TRBV19 to TRBJ2-2; D is unresolved. CDR1 is LNHDA, CDR2 SQIVND, per germline (reference sequence). This CDR3 is 13 amino acids long. With 5 bases removed from V and 0 bases from J, the gap between germline ends came to 4 bases. CDR3 protein: CASSSANTGELFF. CDR3 sequence (DNA): TGTGCCAGTAGTTCTGCGAACACCGGGGAGCTGTTTTTT.

A note on this clone: Other nucleotide sequences from this sample produce the same CDR3. V gene TRBV28 combines with J gene TRBJ1-5; D not certain. The germline V and J ends were trimmed by 3 bases and 7 bases, with 7 bases remaining between them. This CDR3 has 12 amino acids. From germline, CDR1 is MDHEN and CDR2 SYDVKM. The CDR3 DNA sequence: TGTGCCAGCAGTTTTTTTGGGCAGCCCCAGCATTTT. Translation: CASSFFGQPQHF.

The chain recombines TRBV5-4 with TRBJ2-7, with D possibly TRBD2 on 5 matching bases. Trimming removed 2 bases at V and 2 bases at J, with 8 bases between. The germline V gene encodes CDR1 SGHNT and CDR2 YYREEE (reference sequence). The CDR3 has 13 amino acids. Here the CDR3 DNA reads TGTGCCAGCAGCTTCCGGGATGCCTACGAGCAGTACTTC. The encoded protein is CASSFRDAYEQYF.

V is TRBV15 and J is TRBJ2-7, with D hard to call. Germline V gene lookup returns CDR1 LNHNV and CDR2 YYDKDF (reference sequence). The length of the CDR3 is 17 residues. Trimming shortened V by 1 base and J by 2 bases, and 18 bases separated the two germline ends. CDR3 amino acids: CATSRVGLSTKTYEQYF. The DNA for the CDR3 is TGTGCCACCAGCAGAGTGGGATTGAGTACTAAGACCTACGAGCAGTACTTC.

The gene calls are TRBV19 and TRBJ1-2; D call uncertain. V lost 6 bases to trimming and J lost 4 bases, with 15 bases between them. Germline values: CDR1 LNHDA, CDR2 SQIVND (reference sequence). The CDR3 runs 14 residues. Here the CDR3 reads CASSPGRSLYGYTF. DNA of the CDR3: TGTGCCAGTAGCCCAGGACGAAGTCTCTATGGCTACACCTTC. The complete variable domain, with remaining parts taken from reference TRBV19 and TRBJ1-2, reads DGGITQSPKYLFRKEGQNVTLSCEQNLNHDAMYWYRQDPGQGLRLIYYSQIVNDFQKGDIAEGYSVSREKKESFPLTVTSAQKNPTAFYLCASSPGRSLYGYTFGSGTRLTVV.

This clone was recorded only once. V usage is TRBV28 and J usage is TRBJ2-7; D not certain. Germline values: CDR1 MDHEN, CDR2 SYDVKM. The CDR3 consists of 16 residues. V lost 5 bases and J 0 bases, leaving 17 bases between the germline ends. CDR3 in DNA: TGTGCCAGCAGTATCCGGACGCCGCCGAGCTCCTACGAGCAGTACTTC. The encoded protein is CASSIRTPPSSYEQYF.

The J gene is TRBJ2-2, the V gene TRBV19, with a weak D call TRBD1 (6 bases). The CDR3 is made up of 13 amino acids. CDR1 and CDR2 from the germline V gene are LNHDA and SQIVND (reference sequence). Deletions cut 6 bases from V and 5 bases from J, with 10 bases between. The DNA of the CDR3 is TGTGCCAGTAGCATACAGGGAACCGGGGAGCTGTTTTTT. Residues: CASSIQGTGELFF.

In the case of this clone: The same CDR3 can be traced to other DNA sequences in this sample. V gene TRBV28 combines with J gene TRBJ1-5; the D gene is possibly TRBD1 (6 bases). Germline V gene lookup returns CDR1 MDHEN and CDR2 SYDVKM. V lost 3 bases and J 4 bases, leaving 10 bases between the germline ends. The CDR3 loop spans 14 amino acids. CDR3 DNA sequence: TGTGCCAGCAGTTTGTGGCAGGGGAATCAGCCCCAGCATTTT. Amino acid sequence: CASSLWQGNQPQHF.

This chain uses TRBV2 with TRBJ2-7, with TRBD2 matching 7 bases. The CDR3 is made up of 15 amino acids. J lost 0 bases, V lost 6 bases, and 8 bases had no gene match. Per the germline V gene, CDR1 is SNHLY and CDR2 is FYNNEI. The CDR3 region has the DNA TGTGCCAGCAGGACCGCTAGCGGCCTCTCCTACGAGCAGTACTTC. Residues: CASRTASGLSYEQYF.

This clone was observed a single time. Distinct nucleotide sequences in the sample also encode this CDR3. This rearrangement joins TRBV7-9 to TRBJ2-7; D remains ambiguous. Germline CDR1 and CDR2: SEHNR and FQNEAQ (reference sequence). CDR3 length equals 16 residues. The V end lost 4 bases, the J end lost 9 bases, and 25 bases lay between the germline ends. In nucleotides, the CDR3 is TGTGCCAGCAGCTCATTTAAACACCGCGAATTCCACGTGCAGTACTTC. Its protein product is CASSSFKHREFHVQYF.

The chain carries TRBV21-1 and TRBJ2-1; TRBD1, the table's D call, was not compared with the DNA. TRBV21-1 is marked as a pseudogene. This CDR3 region has 13 residues. The CDR3 DNA is TGTGCCAGCAGCAACTTACAGGGCAATGAGCAGTTCTTC. This encodes CASSNLQGNEQFF.